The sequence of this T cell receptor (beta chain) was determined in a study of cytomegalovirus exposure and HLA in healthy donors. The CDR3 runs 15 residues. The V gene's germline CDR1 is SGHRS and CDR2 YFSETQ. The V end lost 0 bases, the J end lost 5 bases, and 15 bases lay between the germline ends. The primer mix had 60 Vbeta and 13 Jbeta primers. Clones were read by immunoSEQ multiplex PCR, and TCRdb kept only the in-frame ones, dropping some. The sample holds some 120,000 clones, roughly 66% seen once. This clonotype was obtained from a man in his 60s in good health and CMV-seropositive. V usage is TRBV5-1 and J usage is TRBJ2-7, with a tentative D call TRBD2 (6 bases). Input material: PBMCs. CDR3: CASSLATRMFDEQYF. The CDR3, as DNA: TGCGCCAGCAGCTTGGCGACTAGGATGTTTGACGAGCAGTACTTC.